A single sample gave rise to the 22 T cell receptor beta chains below, sequenced in a study of CD4+ T cells in melanoma. TCRdb's copy holds only in-frame clones and misses some; the assay was immunoSEQ multiplex PCR. The profile covers approximately 110,000 clones, with about nine tenths appearing a single time and 3% to 4% taken by the ten largest. The specimen was peripheral blood. These receptors were collected from a human donor with melanoma.

The chain employs TRBV7-2 and TRBJ2-3; D is perhaps TRBD2 (6 bases). This CDR3 region has 14 residues. Germline V lookup: CDR1 SGHTA, CDR2 FQGNSA. The V and J ends lost 4 bases and 0 bases respectively, with 8 bases between them. The CDR3 DNA reads as TGTGCCAGCAGCTACGGACTAAGCACAGATACGCAGTATTTT. Amino acid sequence: CASSYGLSTDTQYF.

The V and J genes are TRBV6-1 and TRBJ2-3; no reliable D call. CDR1 and CDR2 from the germline V gene are MNHNS and SASEGT. The CDR3 totals 11 residues. V lost 7 bases to trimming and J lost 6 bases, with 8 bases between them. The CDR3, as DNA: TGTGCCAGCACCCTTTTCGATACGCAGTATTTT. It translates to CASTLFDTQYF.

V is TRBV7-9 and J is TRBJ2-2; D possibly corresponds to TRBD1 (7 bases). In germline, CDR1 is SEHNR, CDR2 FQNEAQ (reference sequence). V was clipped by 10 bases and J by 6 bases, with 12 bases between them. CDR3 length: 12 residues. CDR3 in amino acids: CATGGGAGELFF. CDR3 bases: TGTGCCACCGGAGGGGGCGCCGGGGAGCTGTTTTTT.

V gene TRBV19 combines with J gene TRBJ1-6, with a possible D match to TRBD1 (6 bases). CDR1 is LNHDA, CDR2 SQIVND, per germline (reference sequence). The V gene lost 3 bases and the J gene lost 9 bases, with 15 bases spanning the gap. This CDR3 spans 15 amino acids. The CDR3 DNA reads as TGTGCCAGTAGTATCTCAGGGGCTGTAGGTTCACCCCTCCACTTT. Residues: CASSISGAVGSPLHF. The full variable domain, rest sourced from reference TRBV19 and TRBJ1-6, is DGGITQSPKYLFRKEGQNVTLSCEQNLNHDAMYWYRQDPGQGLRLIYYSQIVNDFQKGDIAEGYSVSREKKESFPLTVTSAQKNPTAFYLCASSISGAVGSPLHFGNGTRLTVT.

This clone was detected only once. This chain uses TRBV27 with TRBJ2-7, with D possibly being TRBD1 (6 bases). The CDR3 loop spans 15 amino acids. V was pared by 2 bases and J by 0 bases, with 11 bases between. CDR1 MNHEY and CDR2 SMNVEV come from the germline V gene (reference sequence). In nucleotides, the CDR3 is TGTGCCAGCAGTTTACGACAGGACGCCTCCTACGAGCAGTACTTC. This translates into CASSLRQDASYEQYF.

The chain carries TRBV7-3 and TRBJ2-2; TRBD2 agrees at 13 bases. CDR3 length: 18 amino acids. The germline CDR1 and CDR2 sequences are SGHTA and FQGTGA. V lost 3 bases, J lost 4 bases, and 8 bases stayed unmatched. The CDR3: CASSFPGLAGDGTGELFF. CDR3 coding DNA: TGTGCCAGCAGCTTCCCCGGACTAGCGGGAGACGGCACCGGGGAGCTGTTTTTT.

V usage is TRBV21-1 and J usage is TRBJ1-3. TRBV21-1 is a listed pseudogene. This CDR3 has 15 residues. The CDR3 loop is CASSKAGGIGNTIYF. For the CDR3, the DNA is TGTGCCAGCAGCAAAGCTGGGGGGATCGGAAACACCATATATTTT.

The chain employs TRBV9 and TRBJ2-7; 8 bases line up with TRBD2. V shed 4 bases, J shed 4 bases, and the junction held 16 bases outside the gene matches. Germline V gene data show CDR1 as SGDLS and CDR2 as YYNGEE. CDR3 size: 17 residues. The CDR3 DNA is TGTGCCAGCAGCTCAGGGACTTCCCCTCGGGGGGGGTACGAGCAGTACTTC. This encodes CASSSGTSPRGGYEQYF. Full variable domain (missing parts from reference TRBV9 and TRBJ2-7): DSGVTQTPKHLITATGQRVTLRCSPRSGDLSVYWYQQSLDQGLQFLIQYYNGEERAKGNILERFSAQQFPDLHSELNLSSLELGDSALYFCASSSGTSPRGGYEQYFGPGTRLTVT.

The V call is TRBV28, the J call TRBJ1-1; D unclear. Trimming stripped 8 bases from V and 3 bases from J, with 13 bases between. This CDR3 region has 13 residues. Germline V CDR1 and CDR2: MDHEN, SYDVKM. CDR3 DNA sequence: TGTGCCAGCGCGTCGGGTCCATACACTGAAGCTTTCTTT. Protein product: CASASGPYTEAFF.

The V and J genes are TRBV6-5 and TRBJ1-2, with 12 bases that match TRBD1. The V gene's germline CDR1 is MNHEY and CDR2 SVGAGI. V shed 5 bases and J 7 bases; nucleotides not matched to a gene: 8. The CDR3 spans 15 residues. CDR3 nucleotide sequence: TGTGCCAGCAGTGGAACGGGACAGGGGGCGGGTGGCTACACCTTC. Protein product: CASSGTGQGAGGYTF.

This clone was detected a few times. V gene TRBV19 combines with J gene TRBJ1-4; D is undetermined. Germline V CDR1 and CDR2: LNHDA, SQIVND (reference sequence). This CDR3 has 14 amino acids. V lost 3 bases and J 4 bases, leaving 9 bases between the germline ends. CDR3 region: CASSMRRFNEKLFF. For the CDR3, the DNA is TGTGCCAGTAGTATGAGACGGTTTAATGAAAAACTGTTTTTT.

This chain joins TRBV6-6 and TRBJ1-2, with 9 bases lining up with TRBD1. This CDR3 has 15 amino acids. CDR1 is MNHNY and CDR2 is SVGAGI in the germline V gene (reference sequence). The ends lost 5 bases at V and 5 bases at J; junction bases unmatched: 9. The CDR3 spells CASSRTGTGFYGYTF. CDR3 in DNA: TGTGCCAGCAGTCGAACCGGGACAGGGTTTTATGGCTACACCTTC.

This clone came up once. The chain recombines TRBV5-1 with TRBJ2-7; D not certain. This CDR3 is 16 amino acids long. V was clipped by 4 bases and J by 0 bases, with 17 bases between them. From germline, CDR1 is SGHRS and CDR2 YFSETQ. Here the CDR3 DNA reads TGCGCCAGCAGCCGAGACCCCTCCCAAAGCTCCTACGAGCAGTACTTC. This encodes CASSRDPSQSSYEQYF.

V usage is TRBV19 and J usage is TRBJ1-1, with D maybe TRBD1 (5 bases). The germline gives CDR1 LNHDA, CDR2 SQIVND (reference sequence). V shed 7 bases and J shed 3 bases, with 18 bases lying between them. CDR3 length: 15 amino acids. The chain's CDR3 is CASTGLGAQDTEAFF. CDR3 DNA: TGTGCCAGTACGGGCCTCGGGGCTCAGGACACTGAAGCTTTCTTT.

This chain connects TRBV28 to TRBJ1-4; 8 bases align to TRBD1. The CDR3 is made up of 12 amino acids. V trimming: 8 bases; J trimming: 10 bases; junction bases outside the gene matches: 6. Germline V gives CDR1 MDHEN, CDR2 SYDVKM. The CDR3 DNA follows: TGTGCCAGCGCCGGGACAGGTGGAAAACTGTTTTTT. Translation gives CASAGTGGKLFF.

CDR3 sequence: CASSPSDSSGANVLTF. DNA of the CDR3: TGTGCCAGCTCACCATCTGACAGCTCTGGGGCCAACGTCCTGACTTTC. This chain links TRBV18 with TRBJ2-6; D may be TRBD1 (5 bases). V shed 2 bases and J shed 0 bases, with 8 bases lying between them. From germline, CDR1 is KGHSH and CDR2 LQKENI. This CDR3 spans 16 amino acids.

The chain employs TRBV7-3 and TRBJ2-4; the D gene is possibly TRBD1 (5 bases). This CDR3 contains 13 residues. The V end was cut by 5 bases, the J end by 0 bases, with 5 bases between. Germline V CDR1 and CDR2: SGHTA, FQGTGA. The CDR3 nucleotides read TGTGCCAGCAGCGACAGAGCCAAAAACATTCAGTACTTC. As protein: CASSDRAKNIQYF.

This sequence joins TRBV7-3 and TRBJ2-5; D may be TRBD1 (5 bases). In germline, CDR1 is SGHTA, CDR2 FQGTGA. The CDR3 has 13 amino acids. Trimming left V 8 bases short and J 1 base short, with 11 bases between. CDR3 residues: CASSPGFQETQYF. In nucleotides, the CDR3 is TGTGCCAGCTCTCCAGGGTTCCAAGAGACCCAGTACTTC.

The chain has TRBV4-2 and TRBJ1-3; D unresolved. Germline assignment: CDR1 LGHNA and CDR2 YNFKEQ. This CDR3 contains 13 residues. V lost 1 base and J 8 bases, leaving 9 bases between the germline ends. The CDR3: CASSQAGKDTIYF. DNA for the CDR3: TGTGCCAGCAGCCAAGCCGGGAAAGACACCATATATTTT.

The genes are TRBV7-9 and TRBJ2-1, with TRBD2 matching 13 bases. CDR3 length: 15 amino acids. Germline assignment: CDR1 SEHNR and CDR2 FQNEAQ (reference sequence). V lost 7 bases, J lost 13 bases, and 13 bases stayed unmatched. The CDR3 region has the DNA TGTGCCAGCATCCCAGGGGGACTAGCGGGGCGGGAACAGTTCTTC. As protein: CASIPGGLAGREQFF.

V usage is TRBV28 and J usage is TRBJ1-2; 7 bases are a match to TRBD1. The CDR3 sequence is 12 residues long. The junction had 4 bases not matched to a gene; V was cut back by 5 bases and J by 7 bases. The germline V gene encodes CDR1 MDHEN and CDR2 SYDVKM. CDR3 nucleotide sequence: TGTGCCAGCAGTCGAAACAGGGGTGGCTACACCTTC. Encoded protein: CASSRNRGGYTF.

The chain combines TRBV6-6 with TRBJ2-4; D ambiguous. This CDR3 has 15 amino acids. V was clipped by 0 bases and J by 5 bases, with 11 bases between them. The V gene's germline CDR1 is MNHNY and CDR2 SVGAGI (reference sequence). Here the CDR3 DNA reads TGTGCCAGCAGTTACTCTGGTGGGCGAGAAAACATTCAGTACTTC. As protein: CASSYSGGRENIQYF.